This record concerns one T cell receptor beta chain sequence. Its antigen target is currently unknown. Within one base of it there is no much larger clone, and no base qualities were kept. The immunoSEQ Assay was used to sequence TCRbeta CDR3 regions. After extraction, genomic DNA underwent amplification by bias-controlled multiplex PCR, followed by high-throughput sequencing. The authors' pipeline ran thus. Collapsing and filtering of sequences were performed to quantify the absolute abundance of each unique TCRbeta CDR3 region. T cell fraction was estimated by normalizing TCRbeta template counts to usable DNA, with usable DNA measured through amplification of reference genes found in all nucleated cells. Repertoire TCRs were annotated as SARS-CoV-2-specific by exact matching of V gene, CDR3 amino acid sequence and J gene to a known reactive TCR set. The reference SARS-CoV-2 TCR set was derived from MIRA and filtered for enrichment in COVID-19-positive ImmuneCODE repertoires, a step that removed public or cross-reactive TCRs. Drawing on the MIRA antigens, annotated TCRs were analysed further at the level of specific ORF or position within ORF. Depth was the summed frequency of annotated unique rearrangements, while breadth was defined as annotated unique rearrangements over total unique productive rearrangements. TCR breadth was compared between groups using two-sided Wilcoxon rank-sum tests. In TCRdb, the immuneACCESS table is reduced to in-frame sequences with V and J assigned. These tables do not hold every clone; where another copy was compared, an unresolved V gene accounts for under half, and the others remain unexplained. That table furnishes V, J and clone size, whereas the DNA furnished D and trimming. The sample has about 480,000 clones on record, approximately 90% of them singletons. Of the sample, 13% is held by the ten largest clones.

This specimen belongs to a study of Ad26.COV2.S vaccination and SARS-CoV-2 variants (dated by TCRdb to the early 2020s). The study in broad terms: Donors in the vaccine arm were drawn from COV1001, a multicentre, randomized, double-blind, placebo-controlled phase I-IIa trial testing Ad26.COV2.S in healthy adults. A total of around 32 samples were included in the TCR-sequenced set, comprising 19 Ad26.COV2.S vaccine recipients, 5 placebo recipients and 8 SARS-CoV-2 convalescent individuals. Trial participants were randomized into five groups of five: low-dose or high-dose Ad26.COV2.S given once or twice, or placebo on both occasions. Throughout the experiments and outcome assessment, investigators stayed blinded to trial group allocation. Ad26.COV2.S was given intramuscularly at 5x10^10 or 1x10^11 viral particles, as a single shot or as two shots 56 days apart. TCRbeta repertoire sequencing served as the tool for gauging how specific and how broad the SARS-CoV-2-reactive T cell receptors were following Ad26.COV2.S vaccination. What the authors observed across the whole study: Compared with placebo recipients, Ad26.COV2.S recipients showed higher spike-specific TCR breadth (P = 0.0014). Non-spike TCR breadth was comparable between vaccine and placebo recipients, consistent with the vaccine containing only spike. The authors noted that total T cell responses may have been underestimated by the TCR breadth and depth analyses. After vaccination, spike-specific CD8+ and CD4+ T cell responses were reported to show substantial breadth. The study was not powered for comparison of responses between vaccine doses or regimens.

V loses 3 bases of germline sequence and J loses 2 bases, and the interval between the two ends is 19 bases. The CDR1 and CDR2 encoded by the germline V gene are SQVTM and ANQGSEA. Taken from cysteine to phenylalanine, the CDR3 has 16 residues. Only the CDR3 portion is preserved as DNA: 48 bases, with reading frame beginning at the first base. This specimen's treatment or condition label, interpreted: about 20 received Ad26.COV2.S at low or high dose, single or two shots; roughly 5 received placebo; per-sample allocation not given. Repertoires of vaccine and placebo recipients were sequenced from samples taken on day 63 after the first injection. In Cohort 1b, some 25 adults aged 18-55 years were enrolled at a single site in Boston, USA, between 29 July and 7 August 2020. As a vaccine, Ad26.COV2.S was a replication-incompetent adenovirus type 26 vector that expressed a prefusion-stabilized SARS-CoV-2 spike protein derived from the original Wuhan strain.

The rearranged segments are TRBV29-1 and TRBJ1-2; the D gene is unclear. This specimen consisted of peripheral blood, obtained in a trial of Ad26.COV2.S vaccine versus placebo. This receptor was taken from a person between 18 and 65 years old who received the Ad26.COV2.S COVID-19 vaccine or a placebo. The DNA reads as follows: TGCAGCGTTGAGGGGATGGTCGAGACCTCGAACTATGGCTACACCTTC. It is translated as CSVEGMVETSNYGYTF.